A single sample is the source of the 11 T cell receptor beta chains below, sequenced in a study of cytomegalovirus exposure and HLA in healthy donors (dated 2017 in TCRdb). Library creation used the immunoSEQ multiplex PCR assay. The multiplex PCR relied on a mix of 60 forward primers for TCR Vbeta segments and 13 reverse primers for TCR Jbeta segments. TCRdb retrieved this table from immuneACCESS and kept in-frame rearrangements only. Not all clones are present; in checked studies, unresolved V genes account for under half, and no reason is known for the remainder. The sample includes around 150,000 clones, with over 70% observed a single time. The ten most abundant clones make up over 6.5% of the sample. The sequencing input was PBMCs. The receptor set was obtained from a man between 35 and 55 years old in good health and CMV-seropositive.

This clone showed up just a few times. V is TRBV27 and J is TRBJ2-1, with 10 bases lining up with TRBD1. V lost 5 bases, J lost 0 bases, and 7 bases stayed unmatched. This CDR3 has 17 residues. Germline V gives CDR1 MNHEY, CDR2 SMNVEV (reference sequence). The CDR3 bases are TGTGCCAGCAGTACGGGACAGGGGAAGCCCTCCTACAATGAGCAGTTCTTC. Amino acids: CASSTGQGKPSYNEQFF.

The V call is TRBV5-4, the J call TRBJ1-1, with no clear D. Trimming took off 4 bases at V and 1 base at J, with 8 bases between the two ends. This CDR3 comprises 13 residues. The germline CDR1 and CDR2 sequences are SGHNT and YYREEE (reference sequence). CDR3 residues: CASSGIQNTEAFF. CDR3 nucleotides: TGTGCCAGCAGCGGCATACAGAACACTGAAGCTTTCTTT.

V gene TRBV5-5 combines with J gene TRBJ2-5; TRBD1 agrees at 10 bases. The germline CDR1 and CDR2 sequences are SGHKS and YYEKEE (reference sequence). The CDR3 contains 15 residues. V trimming: 4 bases; J trimming: 4 bases; junction bases outside the gene matches: 7. CDR3 DNA: TGTGCCAGCAGCCTGCCGACAGGGGGCGTAGAGACCCAGTACTTC. This translates into CASSLPTGGVETQYF.

This sequence joins TRBV9 and TRBJ2-3; 10 bases line up with TRBD2. The germline V gene has CDR1 SGDLS and CDR2 YYNGEE. The CDR3 consists of 15 residues. Trimming took 0 bases from V and 3 from J; bases not matched to a gene: 1. CDR3 nucleotide sequence: TGTGCCAGCAGCGTAGAGGGACTAGCGACAGATACGCAGTATTTT. This codes for CASSVEGLATDTQYF.

This rearrangement joins TRBV29-1 to TRBJ2-2; a possible D gene is TRBD1 (6 bases). There are 12 residues in the CDR3. Trimming removed 7 bases from V and 4 bases from J, with 10 bases in between. Germline V gene lookup returns CDR1 SQVTM and CDR2 ANQGSEA. CDR3 coding DNA: TGCAGCGGTCCAGGGGCCACCGGGGAGCTGTTTTTT. Translation gives CSGPGATGELFF.

The chain joins TRBV6-6 to TRBJ1-4; D not resolved. CDR3 length: 13 residues. In germline, CDR1 is MNHNY, CDR2 SVGAGI (reference sequence). V lost 6 bases to trimming and J lost 6 bases, with 11 bases between them. The CDR3 sequence: CASRKPNYEKLFF. For the CDR3, the DNA is TGTGCCAGCAGAAAGCCCAATTATGAAAAACTGTTTTTT.

This clone was seen only once. The gene calls are TRBV5-6 and TRBJ1-1; 11 nucleotides match TRBD1. The CDR3 is 15 amino acids. Trimming cost V 0 bases and J 6 bases; bases outside gene matches: 4. Per germline, CDR1 SGHDT and CDR2 YYEEEE. CDR3 sequence (DNA): TGTGCCAGCAGCTTGGTCCCGGGACAGGGGGCTGAAGCTTTCTTT. Amino acids: CASSLVPGQGAEAFF.

V and J are TRBV28 and TRBJ2-1, with 8 bases matching TRBD1. The germline gives CDR1 MDHEN, CDR2 SYDVKM. V trimming: 8 bases; J trimming: 1 base; junction bases outside the gene matches: 4. The CDR3 is made up of 14 amino acids. The CDR3 loop reads CASSGQGSYNEQFF. DNA for the CDR3: TGTGCCAGCTCCGGACAGGGTTCCTACAATGAGCAGTTCTTC.

The chain carries TRBV11-1 and TRBJ2-2; 7 nucleotides agree with TRBD1. This CDR3 has 13 amino acids. Per germline, CDR1 SGHAT and CDR2 FQDESV (reference sequence). V was clipped by 6 bases and J by 5 bases; unmatched bases: 3. CDR3 sequence reads: CASRQTGTGELFF. The CDR3 nucleotides read TGTGCCAGCAGGCAGACAGGGACCGGGGAGCTGTTTTTT. The variable domain in full, completed from reference TRBV11-1 and TRBJ2-2, reads EAEVAQSPRYKITEKSQAVAFWCDPISGHATLYWYRQILGQGPELLVQFQDESVVDDSQLPKDRFSAERLKGVDSTLKIQPAELGDSAMYLCASRQTGTGELFFGEGSRLTVL.

The sample holds one count of this clone. This sequence joins TRBV19 and TRBJ2-7, with 7 bases fitting TRBD2. In germline, CDR1 is LNHDA, CDR2 SQIVND (reference sequence). The CDR3 has 14 amino acids. V shed 4 bases, J shed 1 base, and the junction held 4 bases outside the gene matches. The CDR3 nucleotides read TGTGCCAGTAGTACGCTAGCGGTTTCCTACGAGCAGTACTTC. Amino acid sequence: CASSTLAVSYEQYF.

The gene calls are TRBV4-3 and TRBJ1-2; 8 bases are shared with TRBD1. The V gene's germline CDR1 is LGHNA and CDR2 YSLEER. The CDR3 covers 14 residues. The V segment lost 6 bases and the J segment 4 bases; nucleotides outside the gene matches: 7. CDR3 residues: CASRKTGEGYGYTF. The CDR3 bases are TGCGCCAGCAGGAAGACAGGGGAAGGCTATGGCTACACCTTC.